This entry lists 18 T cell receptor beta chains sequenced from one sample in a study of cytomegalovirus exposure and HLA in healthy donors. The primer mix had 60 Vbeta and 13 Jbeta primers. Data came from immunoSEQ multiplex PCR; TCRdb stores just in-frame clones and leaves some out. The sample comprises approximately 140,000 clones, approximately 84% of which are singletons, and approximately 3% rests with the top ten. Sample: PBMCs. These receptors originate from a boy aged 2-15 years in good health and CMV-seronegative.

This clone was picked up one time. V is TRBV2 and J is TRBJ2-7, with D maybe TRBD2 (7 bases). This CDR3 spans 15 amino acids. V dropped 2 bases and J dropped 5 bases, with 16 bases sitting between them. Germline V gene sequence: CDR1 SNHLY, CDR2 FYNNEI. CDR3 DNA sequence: TGTGCCAGCAGTGAAAGGGGGGGGCATTCGAACGAGCAGTACGTC. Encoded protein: CASSERGGHSNEQYV.

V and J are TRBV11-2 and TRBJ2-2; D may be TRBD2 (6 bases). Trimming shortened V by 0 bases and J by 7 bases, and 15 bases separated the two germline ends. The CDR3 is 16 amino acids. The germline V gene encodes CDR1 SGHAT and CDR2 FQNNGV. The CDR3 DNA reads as TGTGCCAGCAGCTTAGACGGTACTAGCTGGTTCGGGGAGCTGTTTTTT. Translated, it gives CASSLDGTSWFGELFF. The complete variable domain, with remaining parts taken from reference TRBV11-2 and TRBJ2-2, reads EAGVAQSPRYKIIEKRQSVAFWCNPISGHATLYWYQQILGQGPKLLIQFQNNGVVDDSQLPKDRFSAERLKGVDSTLKIQPAKLEDSAVYLCASSLDGTSWFGELFFGEGSRLTVL.

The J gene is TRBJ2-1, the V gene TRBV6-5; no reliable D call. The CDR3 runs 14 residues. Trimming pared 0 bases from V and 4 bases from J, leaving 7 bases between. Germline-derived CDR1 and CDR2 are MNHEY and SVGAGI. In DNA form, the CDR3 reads TGTGCCAGCAGTTACTCGAACGGGTACAATGAGCAGTTCTTC. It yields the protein CASSYSNGYNEQFF.

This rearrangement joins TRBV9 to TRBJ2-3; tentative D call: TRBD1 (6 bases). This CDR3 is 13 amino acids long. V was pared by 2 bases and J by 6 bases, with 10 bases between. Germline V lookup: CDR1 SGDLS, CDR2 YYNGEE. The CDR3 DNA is TGTGCCAGCAGCGTGGGGGCAGGTGATACGCAGTATTTT. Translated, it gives CASSVGAGDTQYF.

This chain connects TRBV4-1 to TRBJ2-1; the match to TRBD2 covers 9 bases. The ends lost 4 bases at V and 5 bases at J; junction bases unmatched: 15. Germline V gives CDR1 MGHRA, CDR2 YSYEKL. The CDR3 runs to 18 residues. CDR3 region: CASSPYKKTSGVDNEQFF. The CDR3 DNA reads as TGCGCCAGCAGCCCCTACAAGAAGACTAGCGGAGTCGACAATGAGCAGTTCTTC.

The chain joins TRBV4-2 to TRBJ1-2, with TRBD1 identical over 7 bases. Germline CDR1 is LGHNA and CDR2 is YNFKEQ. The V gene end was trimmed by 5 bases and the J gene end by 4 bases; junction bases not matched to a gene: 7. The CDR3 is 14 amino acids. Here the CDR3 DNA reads TGTGCCAGCAGCACGGGGACAGCGATCTATGGCTACACCTTC. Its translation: CASSTGTAIYGYTF.

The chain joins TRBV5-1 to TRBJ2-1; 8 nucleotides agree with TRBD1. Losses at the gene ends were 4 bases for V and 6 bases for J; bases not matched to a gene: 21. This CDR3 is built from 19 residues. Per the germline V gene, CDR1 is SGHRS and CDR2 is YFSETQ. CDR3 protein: CASSPLPLLRDRNGNEQFF. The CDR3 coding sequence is TGCGCCAGCAGCCCGCTTCCCCTCCTCCGGGACAGGAATGGCAATGAGCAGTTCTTC.

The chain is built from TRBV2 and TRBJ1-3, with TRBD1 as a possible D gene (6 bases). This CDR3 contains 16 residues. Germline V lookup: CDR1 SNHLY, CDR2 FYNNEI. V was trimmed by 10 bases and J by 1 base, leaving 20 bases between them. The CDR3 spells CATQRQAKGSGNTIYF. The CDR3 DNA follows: TGTGCCACCCAGAGACAGGCAAAAGGGTCTGGAAACACCATATATTTT.

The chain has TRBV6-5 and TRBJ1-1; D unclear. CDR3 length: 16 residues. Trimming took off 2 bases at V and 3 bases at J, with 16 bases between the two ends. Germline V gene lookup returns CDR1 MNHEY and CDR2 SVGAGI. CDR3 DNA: TGTGCCAGCAGTTACGCCGGCGGGCCCCCCTACACTGAAGCTTTCTTT. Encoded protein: CASSYAGGPPYTEAFF.

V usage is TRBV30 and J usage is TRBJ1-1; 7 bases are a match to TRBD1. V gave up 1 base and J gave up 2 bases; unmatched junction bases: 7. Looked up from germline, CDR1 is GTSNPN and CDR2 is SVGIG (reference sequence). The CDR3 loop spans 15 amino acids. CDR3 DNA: TGTGCCTGGAGTGCCCCCGGGACAGCCAACACTGAAGCTTTCTTT. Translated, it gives CAWSAPGTANTEAFF.

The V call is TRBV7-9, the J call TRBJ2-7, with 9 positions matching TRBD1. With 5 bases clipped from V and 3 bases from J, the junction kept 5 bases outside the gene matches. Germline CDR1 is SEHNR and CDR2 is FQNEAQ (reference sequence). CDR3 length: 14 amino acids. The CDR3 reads CASSRDREGYEQYV. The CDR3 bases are TGTGCCAGCAGCCGGGACAGGGAAGGCTACGAGCAGTACGTC.

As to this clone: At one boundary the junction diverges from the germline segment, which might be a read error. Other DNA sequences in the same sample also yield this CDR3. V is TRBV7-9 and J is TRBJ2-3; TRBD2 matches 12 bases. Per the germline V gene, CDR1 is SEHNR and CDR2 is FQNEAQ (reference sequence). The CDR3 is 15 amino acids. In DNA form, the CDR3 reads TGTGCCAGCAGCCTAGCGGGAGGGCCAACAGATACGCAGTATTTT. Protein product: CASSLAGGPTDTQYF. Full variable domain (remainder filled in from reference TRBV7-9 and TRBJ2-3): DTGVSQNPRHKITKRGQNVTFRCDPISEHNRLYWYRQTLGQGPEFLTYFQNEAQLEKSRLLSDRFSAERPKGSFSTLEIQRTEQGDSAMYLCASSLAGGPTDTQYFGPGTRLTVL.

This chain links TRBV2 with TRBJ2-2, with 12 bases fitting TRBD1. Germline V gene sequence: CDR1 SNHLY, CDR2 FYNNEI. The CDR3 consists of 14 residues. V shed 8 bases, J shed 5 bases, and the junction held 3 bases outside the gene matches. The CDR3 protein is CASGGQGATGELFF. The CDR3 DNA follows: TGTGCCAGCGGGGGACAGGGGGCAACCGGGGAGCTGTTTTTT.

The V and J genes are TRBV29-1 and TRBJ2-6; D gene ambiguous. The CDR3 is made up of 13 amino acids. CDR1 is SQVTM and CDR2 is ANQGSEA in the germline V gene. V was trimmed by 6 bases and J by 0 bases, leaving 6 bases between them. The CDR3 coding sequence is TGCAGCGTGCCGGGCTCTGGGGCCAACGTCCTGACTTTC. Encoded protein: CSVPGSGANVLTF.

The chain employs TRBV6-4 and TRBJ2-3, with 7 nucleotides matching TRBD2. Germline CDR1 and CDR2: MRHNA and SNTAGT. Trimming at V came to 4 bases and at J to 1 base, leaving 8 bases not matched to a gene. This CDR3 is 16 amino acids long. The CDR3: CASSVARGEGTDTQYF. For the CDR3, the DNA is TGTGCCAGCAGTGTGGCCCGGGGGGAGGGCACAGATACGCAGTATTTT.

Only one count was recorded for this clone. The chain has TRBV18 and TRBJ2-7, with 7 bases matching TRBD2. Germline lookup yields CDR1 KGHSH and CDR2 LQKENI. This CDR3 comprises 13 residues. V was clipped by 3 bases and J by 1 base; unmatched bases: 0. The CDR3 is CASSPGGSYEQYF. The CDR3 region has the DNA TGTGCCAGCTCACCCGGGGGGTCCTACGAGCAGTACTTC.

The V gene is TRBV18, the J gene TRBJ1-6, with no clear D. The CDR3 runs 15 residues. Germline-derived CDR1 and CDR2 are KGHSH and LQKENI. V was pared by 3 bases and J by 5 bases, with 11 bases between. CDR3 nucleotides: TGTGCCAGCTCACCTTCCTGGGGAGATAATTCACCCCTCCACTTT. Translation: CASSPSWGDNSPLHF. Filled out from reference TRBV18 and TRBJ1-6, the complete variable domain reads NAGVMQNPRHLVRRRGQEARLRCSPMKGHSHVYWYRQLPEEGLKFMVYLQKENIIDESGMPKERFSAEFPKEGPSILRIQQVVRGDSAAYFCASSPSWGDNSPLHFGNGTRLTVT.

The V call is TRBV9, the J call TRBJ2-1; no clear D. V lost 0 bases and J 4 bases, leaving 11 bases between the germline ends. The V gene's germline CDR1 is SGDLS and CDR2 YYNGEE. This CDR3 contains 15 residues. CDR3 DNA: TGTGCCAGCAGCGTAGTTAGTAGCCTTTACAATGAGCAGTTCTTC. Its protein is CASSVVSSLYNEQFF.